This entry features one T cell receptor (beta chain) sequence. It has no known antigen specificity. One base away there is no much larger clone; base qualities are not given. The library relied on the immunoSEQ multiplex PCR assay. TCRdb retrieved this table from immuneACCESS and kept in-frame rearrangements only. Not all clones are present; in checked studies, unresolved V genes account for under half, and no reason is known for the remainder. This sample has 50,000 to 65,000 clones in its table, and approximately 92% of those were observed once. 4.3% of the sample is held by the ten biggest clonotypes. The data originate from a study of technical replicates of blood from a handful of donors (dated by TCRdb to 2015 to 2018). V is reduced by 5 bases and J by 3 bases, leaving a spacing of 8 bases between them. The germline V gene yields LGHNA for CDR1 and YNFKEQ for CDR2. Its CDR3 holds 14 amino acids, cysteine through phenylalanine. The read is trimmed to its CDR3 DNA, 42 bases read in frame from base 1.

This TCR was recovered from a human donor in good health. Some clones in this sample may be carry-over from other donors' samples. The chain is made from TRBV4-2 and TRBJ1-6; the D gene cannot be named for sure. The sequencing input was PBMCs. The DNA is TGTGCCAGCAGCGAAGTCGTCTATAATTCACCCCTCCACTTT. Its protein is CASSEVVYNSPLHF.